This note documents a single T cell receptor beta chain sequence. The data are from a study of control samples from healthy donors and cancer patients. Generated by immunoSEQ multiplex PCR, the TCRdb table keeps only in-frame clones and is missing some. The sample shows 350,000 to 450,000 clones, 75% to 95% of them seen only once. The CDR3 totals 15 residues. V was trimmed by 2 bases and J by 1 base, leaving 11 bases between them. Germline V lookup: CDR1 SGHTA, CDR2 FQGTGA. What was sequenced was PBMCs. This TCR came from a man aged 35-49 years with head and neck cancer. The J gene is TRBJ1-1, the V gene TRBV7-3; no clear D gene. In DNA form, the CDR3 reads TGTGCCAGCAGCTTAGAACCCTCCCCGAACACTGAAGCTTTCTTT. This encodes CASSLEPSPNTEAFF.